These 5 T cell receptor beta chains share one sample of origin, sequenced in a study of spatial heterogeneity in lung cancer. The time point denotes: blood at routine non-recurrence follow-up after resection. TCRdb re-called the 5' RACE reads through MiXCR, storing one row per CDR3 protein. The data hold about 47,000 distinct CDR3 sequences, with around 11% observed a single time. Sequences were derived from PBMCs, sampled at follow-up. These receptors came from a male donor with early-stage non-small cell lung cancer.

This clonotype has a count of ten or more. The chain uses TRBV6-5 and TRBJ2-5; D might be TRBD1 (6 bases). V dropped 2 bases and J dropped 5 bases, with 6 bases sitting between them. Germline lookup yields CDR1 MNHEY and CDR2 SVGAGI. The CDR3 has 12 residues. CDR3 nucleotide sequence: TGTGCCAGCAGTTACACAGGGGAGACCCAGTACTTC. It yields the protein CASSYTGETQYF.

Ten or more counts support this clonotype. V and J are TRBV7-3 and TRBJ2-4; D unresolved. Trimming removed 5 bases at V and 3 bases at J, with 11 bases between. CDR3 length: 14 residues. The germline CDR1 and CDR2 sequences are SGHTA and FQGTGA. Here the CDR3 reads CASSLDGFKNIQYF. The CDR3 region has the DNA TGTGCCAGCAGCCTGGACGGATTCAAAAACATTCAGTACTTC. The full variable domain, in which reference TRBV7-3 and TRBJ2-4 provide the parts outside the CDR3, is GAGVSQTPSNKVTEKGKYVELRCDPISGHTALYWYRQSLGQGPEFLIYFQGTGAADDSGLPNDRFFAVRPEGSVSTLKIQRTERGDSAVYLCASSLDGFKNIQYFGAGTRLSVL.

Concerning this clonotype itself: The CDR3 end shows no conserved phenylalanine or tryptophan, and so a read error is likely. The DNA is left out, because the CDR3 cannot be placed on it with certainty; the CDR3 is given as TCRdb lists it. V is TRBV30 and J is TRBJ2-7; TRBD1, the table's D call, lacks a check against the DNA. Both ends counted, the CDR3 spans 12 residues. Germline CDR1 is GTSNPN and CDR2 is SVGIG (reference sequence). The CDR3 loop reads CAWSVRGQGGIH.

V gene TRBV10-3 combines with J gene TRBJ2-3; 7 bases line up with TRBD2. Germline V gives CDR1 ENHRY, CDR2 SYGVKD. Unmatched junction bases numbered 16, after V lost 6 bases and J lost 4 bases. The CDR3 is 17 amino acids. CDR3 nucleotide sequence: TGTGCCATCAGCGCCCCCCTAGCGGTTTCGGGCCCAGATACGCAGTATTTT. Its translation is CAISAPLAVSGPDTQYF.

This clonotype was seen repeatedly, ten times or more. The chain combines TRBV12-3 or TRBV12-4 with TRBJ2-2, with D unclear. This CDR3 has 16 amino acids. V lost 5 bases to trimming and J lost 7 bases, with 20 bases between them. The CDR3 bases are TGTGCCAGCAGTCCGAACCCCTCGCGCGTGGACGGGGAGCTGTTTTTT. The encoded protein is CASSPNPSRVDGELFF.